These T cell receptor beta chains were read from a single sample in a study of blood T cell repertoires in COVID-19. Sequenced by immunoSEQ multiplex PCR; TCRdb stores in-frame clones only, minus some. The sample lists around 72,000 clones; about 91% were seen once. The sample taken for sequencing was peripheral blood. These receptors came from a human donor with active COVID-19. The donor label of this sample is uncertain. Each CDR3 is given with its conserved first and last residue. The D gene is left open where the match is weak. The listing skips clone size in some rows; elsewhere it reads once, few, many or a size class.

>NA|TRBV7-2|TRBJ2-7|TRBD2
TGTGCCAGCAGCTCCCGGACTAGCGGGAGTATCAACGAGCAGTACTTC
CASSSRTSGSINEQYF
>NA|TRBV6-2/TRBV6-3|TRBJ2-1|NA
TGTGCCAGCAGTTACTCTGGGACATTATACAATGAGCAGTTCTTC
CASSYSGTLYNEQFF
>NA|TRBV10-3|TRBJ2-6|NA
TGTGCCATCAAGGGGGCTGGGGCCAACGTCCTGACTTTC
CAIKGAGANVLTF
>once|TRBV27|TRBJ2-7|NA
TGTGCCAGCACCACCTCGGGGGCAGGGAGGGCCTACGAGCAGTACTTC
CASTTSGAGRAYEQYF
>NA|TRBV11-3|TRBJ2-4|NA
TGTGCCAGCATTAGCGGAGGGTCCAAAAACATTCAGTACTTC
CASISGGSKNIQYF
>NA|TRBV19|TRBJ1-5|NA
TGTGCCAGTACAGACAGGTTAGGCCAGCCCCAGCATTTT
CASTDRLGQPQHF
>NA|TRBV7-3|TRBJ2-5|TRBD2
TGTGCCAGCAGCCCTAGCGGGCAAGAGACCCAGTACTTC
CASSPSGQETQYF
>NA|TRBV5-1|TRBJ1-2|TRBD1
TGCGCCAGCAGCATCAAGGGGGACAGCTATGGCTACACCTTC
CASSIKGDSYGYTF
>NA|TRBV9|TRBJ2-7|NA
TGTGCCAGCAGAGGGGGGGTTGGGCGACCGTCCTACGAGCAGTACTTC
CASRGGVGRPSYEQYF
>NA|TRBV5-4|TRBJ2-5|TRBD1
TGTGCCAGCAGCTTGGCAGGGGGAGAGACCCAGTACTTC
CASSLAGGETQYF
>NA|TRBV11-2|TRBJ2-7|TRBD2
TGTGCCAGCAGCTACCTTCGTCCTAGCGGGAGACCGAGCTACGAGCAGTACTTC
CASSYLRPSGRPSYEQYF
>NA|TRBV6-2/TRBV6-3|TRBJ2-1|TRBD2
TGTGCCAGCAGTTACTTTCGACTAGCGGGAGACAATGAGCAGTTCTTC
CASSYFRLAGDNEQFF
>NA|TRBV9|TRBJ2-1|NA
TGTGCCAGCAGCGAGACAAGAAAAAGCTCCTACAATGAGCAGTTCTTC
CASSETRKSSYNEQFF
>NA|TRBV10-2|TRBJ1-2|NA
TGCGCCAGCAGTGAGTCTAGAGGGACTTACTATGGCTACACCTTC
CASSESRGTYYGYTF
>NA|TRBV19|TRBJ1-2|NA
TGTGCCAGTAGTCCCCGTCGGGATAACTATGGCTACACCTTC
CASSPRRDNYGYTF
>NA|TRBV24-1|TRBJ2-3|TRBD2
TGTGCCACCAGTGATCCGGCTCAGGGCAGCGGGGTGCGGTTTGATACGCAGTATTTT
CATSDPAQGSGVRFDTQYF
>NA|TRBV29-1|TRBJ1-6|TRBD1
TGCAGCGCCCAGACAGGGTGGAATTCACCCCTCCACTTT
CSAQTGWNSPLHF
>NA|TRBV20-1|TRBJ1-3|NA
TGCAGTGCTAGTGTCCCCTGGGTTCAGGGGACTGGAAACACCATATATTTT
CSASVPWVQGTGNTIYF
>NA|TRBV4-2|TRBJ2-6|NA
TGTGCCAGCAGCCAAGATCGAGATTCTGGGGCCAACGTCCTGACTTTC
CASSQDRDSGANVLTF
>NA|TRBV6-5|TRBJ2-4|TRBD1
TGTGCCAGCAGTTACTCGATTCGGGACAGGGACATTCAGTACTTC
CASSYSIRDRDIQYF
>NA|TRBV3-1/TRBV3-2|TRBJ2-1|TRBD2
TGTGCCAGCAGCCTAAGGACTAGTCAGAACTTGGGCAATGAGCAGTTCTTC
CASSLRTSQNLGNEQFF
>NA|TRBV5-1|TRBJ2-3|NA
TGCGCCAGCAGCTTGGGACACCGAGGGACAGATACGCAGTATTTT
CASSLGHRGTDTQYF
>NA|TRBV6-4|TRBJ1-6|NA
TGTGCCAGCAGTGAGGCGGGAAATTCACCCCTCCACTTT
CASSEAGNSPLHF
>NA|TRBV30|TRBJ2-1|TRBD2
TGTGCCTGGACCCGGCCGGTAGCGGGAGGTAATGAGCAGTTCTTC
CAWTRPVAGGNEQFF
>NA|TRBV4-2|TRBJ2-7|TRBD2
TGTGCCAGCAGCCAAGGGATTAGCGGGGTTTTACGCGAGCAGTACTTC
CASSQGISGVLREQYF
>NA|TRBV5-8|TRBJ1-5|TRBD1
TGTGCCAGCAGCGTAGGACAGGAGTTCGGCAATCAGCCCCAGCATTTT
CASSVGQEFGNQPQHF
>NA|TRBV3-1/TRBV3-2|TRBJ2-5|NA
TGTGCCAGCAGCCAGCGGACCCGGAGGATAGAGACCCAGTACTTC
CASSQRTRRIETQYF
>NA|TRBV10-2|TRBJ2-1|TRBD2
TGCGCCAGCAGACTAGCGGGATCGTCCTACAATGAGCAGTTCTTC
CASRLAGSSYNEQFF
>NA|TRBV6-6|TRBJ2-1|NA
TGTGCCAGCAGACGAAAACCGGCGAGCGGCTCCTACAATGAGCAGTTCTTC
CASRRKPASGSYNEQFF
>NA|TRBV10-3|TRBJ1-6|NA
TGTGCCATCGGAAACGGGGTACAAAATTCACCCCTCCACTTT
CAIGNGVQNSPLHF
>NA|TRBV10-3|TRBJ2-5|TRBD1
TGTGCCACCGGACAGGGAGAGAAAGAGACCCAGTACTTC
CATGQGEKETQYF
>NA|TRBV6-2/TRBV6-3|TRBJ1-6|NA
TGTGCCAGCAGTTATCGCGGGAGTGAGAATTCACCCCTCCACTTT
CASSYRGSENSPLHF
>NA|TRBV6-1|TRBJ2-1|NA
TGTGCCAGCAGTGAATCAATTCCCAATGAGCAGTTCTTC
CASSESIPNEQFF
>NA|TRBV7-8|TRBJ2-3|TRBD2
TGTGCCAGCAGCGTTCTAGCGGGACGCACAGATACGCAGTATTTT
CASSVLAGRTDTQYF
>NA|TRBV28|TRBJ2-1|NA
TGTGCCAGCAGAGGACCGGCCAGCGGTTCTAAGCAGTTCTTC
CASRGPASGSKQFF
>once|TRBV9|TRBJ2-1|TRBD2
TGTGCCAGCAGCGTAGATGGGACTAGCGGCCGGCAGTTCTTC
CASSVDGTSGRQFF
>NA|TRBV28|TRBJ1-5|TRBD1
TGTGCCAGCAGTGACCAGGGACAGGGGCATCAGCCCCAGCATTTT
CASSDQGQGHQPQHF
>NA|TRBV15|TRBJ1-6|NA
TGTGCCACCAGCGGGGGGGAGCTATCTAATTCACCCCTCCACTTT
CATSGGELSNSPLHF
>once|TRBV28|TRBJ1-2|NA
TGTGCCAGCAGTTTTGACAGTACTAACTATGGCTACACCTTC
CASSFDSTNYGYTF
>NA|TRBV11-3|TRBJ2-2|NA
TGTGCCATCCCACGGCTAGCTGGAGACACCGGGGAGCTGTTTTTT
CAIPRLAGDTGELFF
>NA|TRBV18|TRBJ1-1|TRBD1
TGTGCCAGCTCACCCGGAAACAGGGGTGTAAACACTGAAGCTTTCTTT
CASSPGNRGVNTEAFF
>NA|TRBV6-5|TRBJ2-7|TRBD2
TGTGCCAGCAGTTTCCTAGCGGGTAACACCTACGAGCAGTACTTC
CASSFLAGNTYEQYF
>NA|TRBV9|TRBJ2-1|NA
TGTGCCAGCAGCGTAGAAACGGGATCCCTCAATGAGCAGTTCTTC
CASSVETGSLNEQFF
>NA|TRBV2|TRBJ2-1|TRBD2
TGTGCCAGCAGACCGGAGCTAGCGGGAGACAATGAGCAGTTCTTC
CASRPELAGDNEQFF
>NA|TRBV12-3/TRBV12-4|TRBJ1-2|TRBD1
TGTGCCAGCAGTGGACAGGGCTATGGCTACACCTTC
CASSGQGYGYTF
>NA|TRBV7-3|TRBJ1-1|NA
TGTGCCAGCAGCTTAAGGGGTGCGGGTATCACTGAAGCTTTCTTT
CASSLRGAGITEAFF
>NA|TRBV7-2|TRBJ2-7|TRBD2
TGTGCCAGCAGCCCTAGCGGGTTCAGCTCCTACGAGCAGTACTTC
CASSPSGFSSYEQYF
>NA|TRBV29-1|TRBJ2-7|NA
TGCAGCGTTGGTGGACAGTCCTACGAGCAGTACTTC
CSVGGQSYEQYF
>NA|TRBV7-8|TRBJ2-5|TRBD2
TGTGCCAGCAGCTTCCCCCTTTCGGGGGGGTACCAAGAGACCCAGTACTTC
CASSFPLSGGYQETQYF
>NA|TRBV6-5|TRBJ2-1|TRBD2
TGTGCCAGCAGCTCAGCGGGATTCGCATACAATGAGCAGTTCTTC
CASSSAGFAYNEQFF
>NA|TRBV6-5|TRBJ1-2|NA
TGTGCCAGCAGTTACTCCCATGGAGGCAACTATGGCTACACCTTC
CASSYSHGGNYGYTF
>NA|TRBV30|TRBJ1-1|NA
TGTGCCTGGAGTGTACAGGTGAACACTGAAGCTTTCTTT
CAWSVQVNTEAFF